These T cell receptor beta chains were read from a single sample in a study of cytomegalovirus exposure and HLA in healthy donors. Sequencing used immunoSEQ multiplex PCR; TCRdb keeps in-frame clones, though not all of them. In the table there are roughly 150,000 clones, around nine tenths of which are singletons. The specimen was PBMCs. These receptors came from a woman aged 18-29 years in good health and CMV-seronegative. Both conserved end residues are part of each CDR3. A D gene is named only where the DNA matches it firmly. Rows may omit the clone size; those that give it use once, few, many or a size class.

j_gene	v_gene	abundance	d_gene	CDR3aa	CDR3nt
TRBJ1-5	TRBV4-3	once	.	CASSQAPGGNQPQHF	TGCGCCAGCAGCCAAGCTCCAGGTGGGAATCAGCCCCAGCATTTT
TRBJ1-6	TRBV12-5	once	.	CASGLVVWGGQTLNNSPLHF	TGTGCTAGTGGTTTGGTAGTTTGGGGGGGGCAGACTCTCAATAATTCACCCCTCCACTTT
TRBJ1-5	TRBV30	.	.	CAWSPGHFNNQPQHF	TGTGCCTGGAGCCCGGGACACTTCAACAATCAGCCCCAGCATTTT
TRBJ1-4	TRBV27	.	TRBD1	CASRPIYRGSNEKLFF	TGTGCCAGCAGGCCTATTTACAGGGGGTCTAATGAAAAACTGTTTTTT
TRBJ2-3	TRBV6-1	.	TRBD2	CASSLPTSGTDTQYF	TGTGCCAGCAGTCTCCCGACTAGCGGAACAGATACGCAGTATTTT
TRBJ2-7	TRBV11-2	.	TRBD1	CASTRDRGSYEQYF	TGTGCCAGCACCCGGGACAGGGGATCCTACGAGCAGTACTTC
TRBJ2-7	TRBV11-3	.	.	CASSFRGSPAYEQYF	TGTGCCAGCAGCTTTCGCGGGTCGCCCGCCTACGAGCAGTACTTC
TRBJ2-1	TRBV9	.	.	CASSVTQGWDEQFF	TGTGCCAGCAGCGTAACCCAGGGCTGGGATGAGCAGTTCTTC
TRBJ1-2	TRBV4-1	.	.	CASRRSGTELYGYTF	TGCGCCAGCAGACGAAGCGGGACGGAGCTCTATGGCTACACCTTC
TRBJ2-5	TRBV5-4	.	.	CASSLDVETQYF	TGTGCCAGCAGCCTAGACGTGGAGACCCAGTACTTC
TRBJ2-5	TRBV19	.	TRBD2	CASSIGLAGVRETQYF	TGTGCCAGTAGTATTGGTTTAGCGGGAGTGCGAGAGACCCAGTACTTC
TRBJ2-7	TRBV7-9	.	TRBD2	CASSLEGLAGQREQYF	TGTGCCAGCAGCTTAGAGGGACTAGCGGGACAGCGCGAGCAGTACTTC
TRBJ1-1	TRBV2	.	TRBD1	CASSPTGGRRGTEAFF	TGTGCCAGCAGCCCCACAGGGGGCCGAAGGGGCACTGAAGCTTTCTTT
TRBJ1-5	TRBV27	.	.	CASSLGLENQPQHF	TGTGCCAGCAGTTTGGGGCTAGAGAATCAGCCCCAGCATTTT
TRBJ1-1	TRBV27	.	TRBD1	CASSAGTANTEAFF	TGTGCCAGCAGCGCTGGGACAGCTAACACTGAAGCTTTCTTT
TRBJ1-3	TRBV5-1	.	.	CASSLGDAGGGNTIYF	TGCGCCAGCAGCTTGGGGGACGCCGGGGGTGGAAACACCATATATTTT
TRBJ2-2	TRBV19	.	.	CASSLTRSGELFF	TGTGCCAGTAGTTTGACTAGGTCCGGGGAGCTGTTTTTT
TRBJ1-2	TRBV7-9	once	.	CASSLSGVEGRGGYTF	TGTGCCAGCAGCTTAAGTGGTGTAGAGGGCAGAGGTGGCTACACCTTC
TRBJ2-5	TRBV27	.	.	CASKKRGGETQYF	TGTGCCAGCAAGAAACGGGGTGGAGAGACCCAGTACTTC
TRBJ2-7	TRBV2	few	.	CASSGDKGGQYF	TGTGCCAGCAGTGGGGATAAGGGAGGGCAGTACTTC
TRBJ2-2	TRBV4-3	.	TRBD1	CASSQDSAYRDRYTGELFF	TGCGCCAGCAGCCAAGATTCCGCCTACAGGGACAGGTACACCGGGGAGCTGTTTTTT
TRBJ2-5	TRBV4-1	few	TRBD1	CASSPRTGPETQYF	TGCGCCAGCAGCCCACGGACAGGGCCCGAGACCCAGTACTTC
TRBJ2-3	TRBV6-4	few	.	CASRPELATDTQYF	TGTGCCAGCCGGCCAGAACTAGCCACAGATACGCAGTATTTT
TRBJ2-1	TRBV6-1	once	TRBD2	CASSENASGKLEQFF	TGTGCCAGCAGTGAAAACGCTAGCGGGAAACTTGAGCAGTTCTTC
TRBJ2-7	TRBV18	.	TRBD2	CASSPRGGLEAYEQYF	TGTGCCAGCTCACCACGTGGGGGACTAGAGGCCTACGAGCAGTACTTC
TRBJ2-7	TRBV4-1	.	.	CASSQDLPRSYEQYF	TGCGCCAGCAGCCAAGATCTCCCGAGATCCTACGAGCAGTACTTC
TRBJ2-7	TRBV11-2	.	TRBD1	CASSLDIGTGLYGEQYF	TGTGCCAGCAGCTTAGATATTGGGACAGGTCTTTACGGCGAGCAGTACTTC
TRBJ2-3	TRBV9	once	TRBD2	CASSPWGGRLGADTQYF	TGTGCCAGCAGCCCGTGGGGGGGGAGGCTAGGGGCAGATACGCAGTATTTT
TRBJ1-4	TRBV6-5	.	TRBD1	CASSRDRPNEKLFF	TGTGCCAGCAGCCGGGACAGACCAAATGAAAAACTGTTTTTT
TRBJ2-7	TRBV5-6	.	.	CASSFEGYEQYF	TGTGCCAGCAGCTTTGAGGGCTACGAGCAGTACTTC
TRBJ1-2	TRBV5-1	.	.	CASSFQGSSNYGYTF	TGCGCCAGCAGCTTTCAGGGCAGTTCTAACTATGGCTACACCTTC
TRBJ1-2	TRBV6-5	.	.	CASSFSGDYGYTF	TGTGCCAGCAGTTTCTCAGGGGACTATGGCTACACCTTC
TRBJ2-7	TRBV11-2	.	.	CASSLLTTGLRNEQYF	TGTGCCAGCAGCTTACTTACGACGGGACTCAGAAACGAGCAGTACTTC
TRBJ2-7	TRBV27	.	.	CASSSPTKQYF	TGTGCCAGCAGTTCTCCTACGAAGCAGTACTTC
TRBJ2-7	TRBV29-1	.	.	CSVEGGRAESYEQYF	TGCAGCGTTGAAGGGGGCAGGGCGGAATCCTACGAGCAGTACTTC
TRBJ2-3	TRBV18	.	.	CASSPPRGASTDTQYF	TGTGCCAGCTCACCACCCCGGGGAGCTAGCACAGATACGCAGTATTTT
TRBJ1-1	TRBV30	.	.	CAWDTGTTEAFF	TGTGCCTGGGATACAGGGACCACTGAAGCTTTCTTT
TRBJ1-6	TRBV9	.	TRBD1	CASSPVVTGINSPLHF	TGTGCCAGCAGCCCCGTGGTGACAGGGATTAATTCACCCCTCCACTTT
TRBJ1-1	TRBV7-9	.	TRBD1	CASSLRGQLTEAFF	TGTGCCAGCAGCTTACGGGGACAGCTCACTGAAGCTTTCTTT
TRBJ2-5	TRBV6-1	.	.	CASSEGPLQETQYF	TGTGCCAGCAGTGAAGGGCCGTTACAAGAGACCCAGTACTTC
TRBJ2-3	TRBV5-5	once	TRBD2	CASSFPAGGREGNTDTQYF	TGTGCCAGCAGCTTTCCAGCGGGGGGTAGAGAGGGGAACACAGATACGCAGTATTTT
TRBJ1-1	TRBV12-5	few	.	CASAKSTAEAFF	TGTGCTAGTGCAAAGTCTACCGCTGAAGCTTTCTTT
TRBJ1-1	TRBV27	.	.	CASKTPGNTEAFF	TGTGCCAGCAAAACTCCAGGGAACACTGAAGCTTTCTTT
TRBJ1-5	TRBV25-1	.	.	CASSESKGHQPQHF	TGTGCCAGCAGTGAATCAAAGGGGCATCAGCCCCAGCATTTT
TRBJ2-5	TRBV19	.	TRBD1	CASSRPPGLRDRGETQYF	TGTGCCAGTAGTAGACCGCCGGGTTTGCGGGACAGGGGAGAGACCCAGTACTTC
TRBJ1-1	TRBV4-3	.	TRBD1	CASSQLTGDTEAFF	TGCGCCAGCAGCCAATTGACAGGGGATACCGAAGCTTTCTTT
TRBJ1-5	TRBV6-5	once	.	CASSPSDGANQPQHF	TGTGCCAGCAGTCCCTCAGATGGGGCTAATCAGCCCCAGCATTTT
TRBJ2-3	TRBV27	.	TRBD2	CASSLQRDQRDTQYF	TGTGCCAGCAGCCTACAGCGGGATCAGAGAGATACGCAGTATTTT
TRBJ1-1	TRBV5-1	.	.	CASRDFGREVWHTEAFF	TGCGCCAGCAGGGACTTCGGTCGGGAGGTGTGGCACACTGAAGCTTTCTTT
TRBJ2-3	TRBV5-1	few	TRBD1	CASSRGLSEDTQYF	TGCGCCAGCAGCAGGGGGCTCAGTGAAGATACGCAGTATTTT
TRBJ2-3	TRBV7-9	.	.	CASSSWGSLTDTQYF	TGTGCCAGCAGCTCCTGGGGCAGTCTCACAGATACGCAGTATTTT
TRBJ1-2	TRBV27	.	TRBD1	CASSLYPPQTGFFRGYTF	TGTGCCAGCAGTTTATATCCCCCCCAGACAGGGTTCTTTCGTGGCTACACCTTC
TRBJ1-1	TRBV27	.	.	CASSLTGPVTEAFF	TGTGCCAGCAGTCTCACAGGGCCGGTCACTGAAGCTTTCTTT